The 11 T cell receptor beta chains below all came from one sample that was sequenced in a study of T cells expressing NK-cell markers. Reprocessing the 5' RACE reads, TCRdb reports a single entry for every CDR3 protein and omits DNA. Its clone listing holds about 460,000 distinct CDR3 sequences. Sequencing used blood T cells: a sorted CD56 or NKG2C T cell subset, CD4+ or CD8+ T cells, or bulk PBMC T cells (not recorded which). These receptors were obtained from a woman aged 50 to 65 in good health.

J is TRBJ2-7 and V is TRBV3-1; the D gene TCRdb calls, TRBD1, cannot be checked with no DNA. The length of the CDR3 is 18 residues. In germline, CDR1 is LGHDT, CDR2 YNNKEL (reference sequence). CDR3 sequence: CASSQDRAVRDLRYEQYF.

This chain links TRBV3-1 with TRBJ1-5. Germline values: CDR1 LGHDT, CDR2 YNNKEL (reference sequence). The CDR3 is made up of 13 amino acids. The CDR3 is CASSQMFGQPQHF.

This chain links TRBV7-9 with TRBJ1-3. The CDR3 runs 14 residues. Germline V CDR1 and CDR2: SEHNR, FQNEAQ (reference sequence). The chain's CDR3 is CASSQQLSGNTIYF. Together with reference TRBV7-9 and TRBJ1-3, the CDR3 gives the full variable domain: DTGVSQNPRHKITKRGQNVTFRCDPISEHNRLYWYRQTLGQGPEFLTYFQNEAQLEKSRLLSDRFSAERPKGSFSTLEIQRTEQGDSAMYLCASSQQLSGNTIYFGEGSWLTVV.

This chain uses TRBV19 with TRBJ1-5; TCRdb designates TRBD1, a call that cannot be tested without DNA. The germline V gene has CDR1 LNHDA and CDR2 SQIVND (reference sequence). This CDR3 is built from 14 residues. The CDR3 loop is CASSRVSGNQPQHF. Full variable domain (outside the CDR3, taken from reference TRBV19 and TRBJ1-5): DGGITQSPKYLFRKEGQNVTLSCEQNLNHDAMYWYRQDPGQGLRLIYYSQIVNDFQKGDIAEGYSVSREKKESFPLTVTSAQKNPTAFYLCASSRVSGNQPQHFGDGTRLSIL.

The chain employs TRBV24-1 and TRBJ2-7. This CDR3 has 15 amino acids. The germline V gene has CDR1 KGHDR and CDR2 SFDVKD. CDR3 in amino acids: CATSDFDGWRSEQYF.

CDR3: CASSPGGQITSPLLHF. The V call is TRBV18, the J call TRBJ1-6; TCRdb's D gene call, TRBD1, goes unchecked for lack of DNA. The CDR3 covers 16 residues. From germline, CDR1 is KGHSH and CDR2 LQKENI.

The V gene is TRBV29-1, the J gene TRBJ2-1. Looked up from germline, CDR1 is SQVTM and CDR2 is ANQGSEA. The CDR3 has 13 residues. The CDR3 region is CSHGRTSYNEQFF.

V usage is TRBV4-1 and J usage is TRBJ2-3; TCRdb indicates TRBD1, and absent DNA this call remains unverified. In germline, CDR1 is MGHRA, CDR2 YSYEKL. The CDR3 runs to 15 residues. CDR3 sequence reads: CASSQKGDLTDTQYF.

The CDR3 here is CASQGPMNTEAFF. This sequence joins TRBV12-3 or TRBV12-4 and TRBJ1-1. The CDR3 has 13 amino acids.

The chain couples TRBV6-5 to TRBJ2-5; TCRdb lists TRBD1, though no DNA is available to test this call. The CDR3 runs 15 residues. The germline V gene has CDR1 MNHEY and CDR2 SVGAGI. The CDR3 sequence: CASRQGWGFVETQYF.

J is TRBJ1-3 and V is TRBV12-3 or TRBV12-4. CDR3 length: 14 amino acids. CDR3 protein: CASSPVVSGNTIYF.